Below, 19 T cell receptor beta chains from the same sample are listed, as sequenced in a study of tumor and adjacent non-tumor tissue in lung cancer. This sample's RNA came from whole unsorted tissue. This non-tumor lung sample came from over 3 cm beyond the tumor edge. A modified ARM-PCR protocol with three rounds of nested PCR amplified TCRbeta. One entry per CDR3 protein results from TCRdb running MiXCR on the multiplex PCR reads. The sample has tens of thousands of distinct CDR3 sequences, less than 70% seen once. The sample was distant non-tumor lung tissue. The receptors were gathered from a woman aged 40-49 years with non-small cell lung cancer.

This clonotype was seen at least ten times. The chain recombines TRBV7-9 with TRBJ2-6, with a possible D match to TRBD2 (5 bases). CDR1 and CDR2 from the germline V gene are SEHNR and FQNEAQ (reference sequence). Between the trimmed V and J ends, which lost 1 base and 2 bases, there was a span of 6 bases. The CDR3 sequence is 15 residues long. The chain's CDR3 is CASSLGGPGANVLTF. CDR3 bases: TGTGCCAGCAGCTTAGGAGGGCCTGGGGCCAACGTCCTGACTTTC.

Remarks on this clonotype: One end of the junction is discordant with germline, which a read error may explain. This chain uses TRBV6-1 with TRBJ1-2; 7 bases fit TRBD1. This CDR3 spans 14 amino acids. Per the germline V gene, CDR1 is MNHNS and CDR2 is SASEGT. CDR3 in amino acids: CTSSAGGPTYGYTF. CDR3 nucleotides: TGTACCAGCAGTGCAGGGGGACCGACCTATGGCTATACCTTC.

Concerning this clonotype: A read error may be the cause here, since a much bigger clone is one base away. CDR3 bases: TGTGCCTGGAGTCCCATATGGACCGGGGGGTCCTACAATGAGCAGTTCTTC. As protein: CAWSPIWTGGSYNEQFF. The V call is TRBV30, the J call TRBJ2-1; 7 nucleotides agree with TRBD2. This CDR3 spans 17 amino acids. The germline V gene has CDR1 GTSNPN and CDR2 SVGIG (reference sequence). V lost 2 bases, J lost 1 base, and 11 bases stayed unmatched. The full variable domain, rest sourced from reference TRBV30 and TRBJ2-1, is SQTIHQWPATLVQPVGSPLSLECTVEGTSNPNLYWYRQAAGRGLQLLFYSVGIGQISSEVPQNLSASRPQDRQFILSSKKLLLSDSGFYLCAWSPIWTGGSYNEQFFGPGTRLTVL.

In regard to this clonotype: One end of the junction does not line up with germline, which may come from a read error. The rearrangement uses TRBV11-2 and TRBJ2-1; D is perhaps TRBD1 or TRBD2 (5 bases each). This CDR3 contains 16 residues. Germline CDR1 and CDR2: SGHAT and FQNNGV. CDR3 loop: CASSLGTLVGRNEQVF. CDR3 sequence (DNA): TGTGCCAGCAGCTTAGGGACACTAGTGGGGCGCAATGAGCAGGTCTTC. Based on the CDR3 plus reference TRBV11-2 and TRBJ2-1, the full variable domain is EAGVAQSPRYKIIEKRQSVAFWCNPISGHATLYWYQQILGQGPKLLIQFQNNGVVDDSQLPKDRFSAERLKGVDSTLKIQPAKLEDSAVYLCASSLGTLVGRNEQVFGPGTRLTVL.

Comment on this clonotype: One end of the junction varies from germline; a read error may be responsible. The chain recombines TRBV28 with TRBJ1-2; the D gene is possibly TRBD1 (5 bases). CDR1 is MDHEN, CDR2 SYDVKM, per germline. The CDR3 has 15 residues. The CDR3 DNA is TGTGCCAGCGGTTTAGGGGCAGGGAGAGACTATGGCTACACCTTC. Encoded protein: CASGLGAGRDYGYTF.

There are a few counts of this clonotype. A much larger clone sits a single nucleotide away, making a read error possible. The chain has TRBV6-5 and TRBJ2-5, with D unclear. The CDR3 consists of 14 residues. V lost 6 bases to trimming and J lost 4 bases, with 15 bases between them. Germline V gene lookup returns CDR1 MNHEY and CDR2 SVGAGI. The CDR3 sequence is CASRGLTWTETQYF. Here the CDR3 DNA reads TGTGCCAGCAGGGGGTTGACATGGACAGAGACCCAGTACTTC.

This chain joins TRBV6-6 and TRBJ2-1, with 8 positions matching TRBD2. The junction had 13 bases not matched to a gene; V was cut back by 5 bases and J by 13 bases. The length of the CDR3 is 14 residues. Germline values: CDR1 MNHNY, CDR2 SVGAGI (reference sequence). The CDR3: CASSPPGTSNDQFF. CDR3 bases: TGTGCCAGCAGTCCCCCCGGGACTAGTAACGATCAGTTCTTC.

By share of the sample, this clonotype is medium-sized. The DNA for the CDR3 is TGTGCCAGCAGTTACGCGATCCCGGGACAGGGGGCTAATTCACCCCTCCACTTT. It specifies CASSYAIPGQGANSPLHF. The genes are TRBV6-5 and TRBJ1-6, with 12 nucleotides matching TRBD1. Germline lookup yields CDR1 MNHEY and CDR2 SVGAGI. This CDR3 is 18 amino acids long. The J segment lost 6 bases and the V segment lost 2 bases, leaving 8 bases of the junction unmatched.

This clonotype is medium-sized within its sample. This chain connects TRBV11-3 to TRBJ2-1; 8 bases are shared with TRBD2. Germline V gene data show CDR1 as SGHNT and CDR2 as YENEEA. The CDR3 length is 15 residues. Trimming took 1 base from V and 5 from J; bases not matched to a gene: 4. The CDR3: CASSLVAAGDNEQFF. The CDR3 region has the DNA TGTGCCAGCAGCTTAGTGGCAGCGGGGGACAATGAGCAGTTCTTC.

About this clonotype: One junction end disagrees with the germline gene, perhaps due to a read error. In nucleotides, the CDR3 is TGTGCCAGCGGCGGGGCTATTTCCTACAATGGGCAGTTCTTC. Its protein is CASGGAISYNGQFF. The V and J genes are TRBV2 and TRBJ2-1, with D tentatively TRBD2 (6 bases). CDR3 length: 14 residues. Germline V gives CDR1 SNHLY, CDR2 FYNNEI.

This chain uses TRBV4-2 with TRBJ1-6; D gene ambiguous. Per the germline V gene, CDR1 is LGHNA and CDR2 is YNFKEQ. The CDR3 has 18 residues. The V gene lost 3 bases and the J gene lost 6 bases, with 21 bases spanning the gap. The CDR3: CASSHDPPAGLGNSPLHF. DNA for the CDR3: TGTGCCAGCAGCCACGATCCTCCGGCGGGGTTGGGTAATTCACCCCTCCACTTT.

The sample holds many counts of this clonotype. The rearrangement uses TRBV12-3 or TRBV12-4 and TRBJ2-1, with TRBD1 matching over 11 bases. The CDR3 consists of 15 residues. After removal of 6 bases from V and 9 bases from J, the junction contained 10 bases not matched to a gene. The CDR3 bases are TGTGCCAGCAGCCCGGGACAGGGGGGAATGGGTGAGCAGTTCTTC. Protein product: CASSPGQGGMGEQFF.

Concerning this clonotype: Since a much larger clone is just one base distant, this may be a read error. This rearrangement joins TRBV12-3 or TRBV12-4 to TRBJ2-1; TRBD2 might be the D (6 bases). The CDR3 runs 14 residues. The chain's CDR3 is CANSGLKRDNEQFF. The CDR3, as DNA: TGTGCCAACAGTGGACTAAAAAGGGACAATGAGCAGTTCTTC.

The rearrangement joins TRBV11-2 to TRBJ2-5; 7 positions match TRBD1. The ends lost 5 bases at V and 10 bases at J; junction bases unmatched: 25. This CDR3 spans 18 amino acids. Germline V CDR1 and CDR2: SGHAT, FQNNGV. CDR3 residues: CASSPFGIGQEYQGSQYF. For the CDR3, the DNA is TGTGCCAGCAGCCCCTTCGGCATCGGACAGGAGTACCAAGGGAGCCAGTACTTC.

This clonotype showed up just once. The chain recombines TRBV5-4 with TRBJ2-7; D is perhaps TRBD1 or TRBD2 (5 bases each). Germline CDR1 is SGHNT and CDR2 is YYREEE (reference sequence). CDR3 length: 12 amino acids. Trimming removed 10 bases from V and 5 bases from J, with 16 bases in between. The CDR3 DNA reads TGTGCCCGCATCTCGGGGCCCCACGAGCAGTACTTC. Translating it yields CARISGPHEQYF.

This chain connects TRBV2 to TRBJ1-5; 8 nucleotides agree with TRBD1. Trimming removed 6 bases from V and 9 bases from J; junction bases left unmatched: 10. In germline, CDR1 is SNHLY, CDR2 FYNNEI. This CDR3 has 14 residues. CDR3 sequence (DNA): TGTGCCAGCAGCACGGGACAGGCGGTCCCGCCCCAGCATTTT. Translating gives CASSTGQAVPPQHF.

This clonotype was observed many times. The chain is built from TRBV10-3 and TRBJ2-3; weak D call: TRBD2 (6 bases). V shed 2 bases and J shed 4 bases, with 13 bases lying between them. Germline V gene lookup returns CDR1 ENHRY and CDR2 SYGVKD. The CDR3 length is 15 residues. CDR3 nucleotide sequence: TGTGCCATCAGTGAGCCTAATAGCGGCCCAGATACGCAGTATTTT. It is translated as CAISEPNSGPDTQYF.

This clonotype was detected only a few times. Since the CDR3 does not end with the conserved phenylalanine or tryptophan, this likely comes from a read error. V is TRBV7-8 and J is TRBJ2-7; 11 positions match TRBD2. The CDR3 length is 15 residues. Per the germline V gene, CDR1 is SGHVS and CDR2 is FQNEAQ. With V trimmed by 1 base and J by 5 bases, 4 bases remained unmatched. CDR3 bases: TGTGCCAGCAGCTTAGAACTAGCGGGGGTGAACGAGCAGTACCTC. Protein product: CASSLELAGVNEQYL.

This clonotype was seen once. V gene TRBV5-1 combines with J gene TRBJ2-3; D unresolved. Germline V gene sequence: CDR1 SGHRS, CDR2 YFSETQ. V lost 4 bases and J lost 4, with 13 bases in between. The CDR3 totals 14 residues. The CDR3 spells CASSHRMVSDTQYF. CDR3 sequence (DNA): TGCGCCAGCAGCCACCGCATGGTCTCAGATACGCAGTATTTT.